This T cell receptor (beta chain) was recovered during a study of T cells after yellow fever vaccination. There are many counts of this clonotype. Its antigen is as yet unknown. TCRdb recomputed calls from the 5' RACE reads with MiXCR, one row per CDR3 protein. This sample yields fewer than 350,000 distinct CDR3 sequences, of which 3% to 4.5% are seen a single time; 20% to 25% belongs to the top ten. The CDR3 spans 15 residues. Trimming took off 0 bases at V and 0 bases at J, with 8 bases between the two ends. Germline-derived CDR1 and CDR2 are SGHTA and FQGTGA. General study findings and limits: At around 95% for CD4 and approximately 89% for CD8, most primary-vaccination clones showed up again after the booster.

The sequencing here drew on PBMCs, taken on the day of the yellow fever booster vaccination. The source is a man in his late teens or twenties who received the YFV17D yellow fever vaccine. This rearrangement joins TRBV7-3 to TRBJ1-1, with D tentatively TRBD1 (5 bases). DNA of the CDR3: TGTGCCAGCAGCTTAACGGGGGGTATGAACACTGAAGCTTTCTTT. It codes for CASSLTGGMNTEAFF.